One and the same sample provided the 20 T cell receptor beta chains below, sequenced in a study of post-analysis software for immune sequencing data. Findings and caveats of the study: The study found TRBV5-6, TRBV5-1 and TRBV20-1 among a handful of TRBV segments more frequent in patients than controls.

Unique-molecular-identifier-tagged TCR beta cDNA libraries were used. TCRdb reprocessed the PCR reads via MiXCR and lists one record per CDR3 protein. The table records more than 450,000 distinct CDR3 sequences, 44% of them present only once. Their specific antigens are unknown. The sample comprised blood. These receptors originate from a girl between 10 and 17 years old with multiple sclerosis.

For this clonotype: Germline is not matched at one junction end, which may reflect a read error. Here the CDR3 DNA reads TGCGTCAGCAGTGAGAGCAAGGGACTAGCTAGGGACAATGAGCAGTTCTTC. It is translated as CVSSESKGLARDNEQFF. The rearrangement links TRBV10-1 to TRBJ2-1, with 9 bases fitting TRBD2. The V gene's germline CDR1 is WNHNN and CDR2 SYGVQD (reference sequence). CDR3 length: 17 amino acids.

The table lists this clonotype with a few counts. V is TRBV5-1 and J is TRBJ2-1, with 12 bases lining up with TRBD2. The germline gives CDR1 SGHRS, CDR2 YFSETQ. The CDR3 is 15 amino acids. Trimming at V came to 1 base and at J to 7 bases, leaving 3 bases not matched to a gene. Here the CDR3 reads CASSLNLAGGNEQFF. For the CDR3, the DNA is TGCGCCAGCAGCTTGAACCTAGCGGGAGGGAATGAGCAGTTCTTC.

The J gene is TRBJ2-3, the V gene TRBV12-3 or TRBV12-4; TRBD2 matches at 9 bases. The CDR3 extends over 15 amino acids. Trimming removed 8 bases from V and 6 bases from J; junction bases left unmatched: 12. The CDR3 sequence: CASGTAGGTSDTQYF. CDR3 sequence (DNA): TGTGCCAGCGGCACCGCGGGAGGGACCTCGGATACGCAGTATTTT.

V usage is TRBV5-1 and J usage is TRBJ2-2; TRBD2 aligns across 12 bases. CDR1 is SGHRS, CDR2 YFSETQ, per germline. The ends lost 3 bases at V and 6 bases at J; junction bases unmatched: 12. CDR3 length: 18 amino acids. The CDR3 nucleotides read TGCGCCAGCAGCTACTCAGGACTAGCGGGAATCACCCCCGGGGAGCTGTTTTTT. Its protein is CASSYSGLAGITPGELFF.

The J gene is TRBJ2-4, the V gene TRBV28; 11 nucleotides align to TRBD2. TRBJ2-5 explains the end of the DNA better; the J call may be wrong. Per germline, CDR1 MDHEN and CDR2 SYDVKM. The CDR3 has 16 residues. The CDR3 sequence is CASSSTLAGGKETQYF. Here the CDR3 DNA reads TGTGCCAGCAGTTCGACCTTAGCGGGAGGGAAGGAGACCCAGTACTTC.

In the case of this clonotype: One junction end disagrees with the germline gene, perhaps due to a read error. The chain employs TRBV5-5 and TRBJ1-1; possible D gene TRBD1, 5 bases. This CDR3 comprises 15 residues. Germline lookup yields CDR1 SGHKS and CDR2 YYEKEE (reference sequence). The CDR3 nucleotides read TGTGCCAGCAGCTTAGTCAAGGGGATTAACACCGAAGCTTTCTTT. It specifies CASSLVKGINTEAFF. The full variable domain, in which reference TRBV5-5 and TRBJ1-1 provide the parts outside the CDR3, is DAGVTQSPTHLIKTRGQQVTLRCSPISGHKSVSWYQQVLGQGPQFIFQYYEKEERGRGNFPDRFSARQFPNYSSELNVNALLLGDSALYLCASSLVKGINTEAFFGQGTRLTVV.

The rearrangement links TRBV5-4 to TRBJ2-1; D gene uncertain. V was pared by 4 bases and J by 0 bases, with 20 bases between. Per the germline V gene, CDR1 is SGHNT and CDR2 is YYREEE (reference sequence). The CDR3 sequence is 18 residues long. CDR3 residues: CASSPGSGPLNSYNEQFF. The DNA for the CDR3 is TGTGCCAGCAGCCCCGGCTCAGGTCCCCTAAACTCCTACAATGAGCAGTTCTTC.

This clonotype was seen a handful of times. This chain links TRBV28 with TRBJ1-4; D possibly corresponds to TRBD1 (5 bases). The CDR3 spans 16 residues. The V end was cut by 6 bases, the J end by 3 bases, with 17 bases between. Looked up from germline, CDR1 is MDHEN and CDR2 is SYDVKM. Here the CDR3 reads CASRISGGPSNEKLFF. The CDR3 DNA is TGTGCCAGCAGGATATCCGGGGGACCCTCTAATGAAAAACTGTTTTTT.

As DNA, the CDR3 is TGCGCCAGCAGCCCGAAGACAGAGGTTTATGGCTACACCTTC. This sequence encodes CASSPKTEVYGYTF. The chain joins TRBV5-1 to TRBJ1-2; tentatively, D is TRBD1 (5 bases). CDR1 SGHRS and CDR2 YFSETQ come from the germline V gene. Trimming took 4 bases from V and 5 from J, leaving 15 bases between them. The CDR3 spans 14 residues.

The CDR3 DNA reads as TGTGCCAGCAGCCAGCTACCTAGCTCCTACAATGAGCAGTACTTC. It specifies CASSQLPSSYNEQYF. The V call is TRBV6-6, the J call TRBJ2-1; a possible D gene is TRBD2 (5 bases). Judging by the DNA end, TRBJ2-7 fits better; the J call may be wrong. CDR3 length equals 15 residues. The germline CDR1 and CDR2 sequences are MNHNY and SVGAGI (reference sequence).

This chain joins TRBV5-1 and TRBJ1-1; D remains unclear. V lost 1 base and J 1 base, leaving 11 bases between the germline ends. This CDR3 comprises 15 residues. Germline V gene sequence: CDR1 SGHRS, CDR2 YFSETQ. CDR3 DNA sequence: TGCGCCAGCAGCTTGTTTTCGGACCGGAACACTGAAGCTTTCTTT. It yields the protein CASSLFSDRNTEAFF.

This chain connects TRBV11-3 to TRBJ2-4; TRBD2 might be the D (6 bases). This CDR3 spans 16 amino acids. The V and J ends lost 5 bases and 1 base respectively, with 15 bases between them. Per germline, CDR1 SGHNT and CDR2 YENEEA. The CDR3 DNA follows: TGTGCCAGCAGCCCCGTGTCGGGAGAGGCCAAAAACATTCAGTACTTC. Its protein is CASSPVSGEAKNIQYF.

CDR3: CASSSPGLEGPLETQYF. In DNA, the CDR3 is TGTGCCAGCAGCTCCCCGGGACTAGAGGGGCCTTTGGAGACCCAGTACTTC. The chain links TRBV5-6 to TRBJ2-7; TRBD2 aligns across 8 bases. The DNA end favors TRBJ2-5, so the J call may be wrong. The V gene's germline CDR1 is SGHDT and CDR2 YYEEEE. The CDR3 totals 17 residues.

The V and J genes are TRBV12-3 or TRBV12-4 and TRBJ2-1; D may be TRBD1 (6 bases). Trimming removed 6 bases from V and 3 bases from J, with 9 bases in between. The CDR3 runs to 13 residues. The CDR3 is CASSHRVYNEQFF. CDR3 bases: TGTGCCAGCAGCCACAGGGTCTACAATGAGCAGTTCTTC.

This clonotype was seen only a few times. J is TRBJ2-3 and V is TRBV20-1, with D possibly being TRBD1 (6 bases). Trimming removed 6 bases from V and 2 bases from J, with 18 bases in between. CDR1 is DFQATT, CDR2 SNEGSKA, per germline (reference sequence). The CDR3 runs 15 residues. CDR3 residues: CSAYTRNRVTDTQYF. Here the CDR3 DNA reads TGCAGTGCCTACACGAGGAACAGGGTCACAGATACGCAGTATTTT.

This clonotype came up a few times. The chain links TRBV6-5 to TRBJ1-1; TRBD1 matches 8 bases. V shed 6 bases and J 5 bases; nucleotides not matched to a gene: 5. The CDR3 extends over 13 amino acids. The germline V gene encodes CDR1 MNHEY and CDR2 SVGAGI. CDR3 bases: TGTGCCAGCAGACGGGACAGGTCTACTGAAGCTTTCTTT. As protein: CASRRDRSTEAFF.

This clonotype was recorded a few times. The J gene is TRBJ1-2, the V gene TRBV29-1; no clear D. The CDR3 is 14 residues long. Trimming removed 5 bases at V and 4 bases at J, with 17 bases between. Germline loops: CDR1 SQVTM, CDR2 ANQGSEA. CDR3 residues: CSVRGSGRSYGYTF. DNA of the CDR3: TGCAGCGTTCGTGGATCCGGGAGGAGCTATGGCTACACCTTC.

The gene calls are TRBV29-1 and TRBJ1-2; 11 bases fit TRBD1. V shed 7 bases and J 5 bases; nucleotides not matched to a gene: 9. The CDR3 is 14 amino acids. Looked up from germline, CDR1 is SQVTM and CDR2 is ANQGSEA. CDR3 DNA sequence: TGCAGCGCCGGGGACAGGGGGGGGAGATATGGCTACACCTTC. Amino acid sequence: CSAGDRGGRYGYTF.

Regarding this clonotype: Sequence at one end of the junction differs from germline and may be a read error. The rearrangement uses TRBV29-1 and TRBJ2-4; D unclear. The J call is in doubt because the DNA end fits TRBJ2-7 better. The CDR3 is 13 residues long. From germline, CDR1 is SQVTM and CDR2 ANQGSEA. CDR3 loop: CSVEESQRSEQYF. In DNA, the CDR3 is TGCAGCGTCGAAGAAAGCCAGAGAAGCGAGCAGTACTTC.

Written as DNA, the CDR3 is TGTGCCAGCAGCTTGAAAATTTTGAACACTGAAGCTTTCTTT. It is translated as CASSLKILNTEAFF. This chain uses TRBV5-5 with TRBJ1-1; D uncertain. The CDR3 consists of 14 residues. Trimming shortened V by 1 base and J by 0 bases, and 7 bases separated the two germline ends. Germline CDR1 and CDR2: SGHKS and YYEKEE (reference sequence).